This T cell receptor beta chain was identified during a study of T and B cells in COVID-19 patients. Study-wide points: Highly clonal in active COVID-19, TRB repertoires exceeded healthy-donor diversity and richness at recovery.

BIOMED2 TRB-A/B primer pools were used in multiplex TRB PCR. Each CDR3 protein gets one entry after TCRdb re-called the multiplex PCR reads with MiXCR. The sample has some 5,000 distinct CDR3 sequences; roughly 30% are singletons. J lost 0 bases, V lost 6 bases, and 5 bases had no gene match. The CDR3 has 13 amino acids. Germline V gene sequence: CDR1 SQVTM, CDR2 ANQGSEA. Blood genomic DNA input for TRB amplification was about 240-550 ng. Notes on this clonotype: Its matching antigen is unknown.

The TCR originated in a human donor who had recovered from COVID-19. The chain links TRBV29-1 to TRBJ2-7, with 7 bases matching TRBD1. Sequencing was performed on blood. The chain's CDR3 is CSVSGQVSYEQYF. CDR3 sequence (DNA): TGCAGCGTCTCCGGACAGGTCTCCTACGAGCAGTACTTC.